A selection of T cell receptor beta chains follows, all from one sample in a study of T cells in Graves' hyperthyroidism and ophthalmopathy. A single record per CDR3 protein comes from TCRdb applying MiXCR to the multiplex PCR reads. The table lists some 600,000 distinct CDR3 sequences, roughly 14% of them singletons. The specimen sequenced was blood. The receptor source for this set is a woman in her 30s with Graves' hyperthyroidism that later progressed to Graves' ophthalmopathy. Both conserved end residues are part of each CDR3. The D gene is left open where the match is weak. The size field is filled for only some rows; it gives once, few, many or a size class.

abundance	v_gene	d_gene	j_gene	CDR3aa	CDR3nt
many	TRBV7-2	.	TRBJ2-1	CASAKGYDEQFF	TGTGCGTCCGCCAAAGGATACGATGAGCAGTTCTTC
.	TRBV18	TRBD2	TRBJ2-1	CASSPPGLAGGLMVFF	TGTGCCAGCTCACCCCCGGGCCTAGCGGGAGGCCTAATGGTGTTCTTC
many	TRBV2	.	TRBJ1-6	CASSANSPLHF	TGTGCCAGCAGCGCCAATTCACCCCTCCACTTT
many	TRBV20-1	.	TRBJ2-1	CSARNAMGYNEQFF	TGCAGTGCTAGGAACGCGATGGGGTACAATGAGCAGTTCTTC
few	TRBV20-1	TRBD2	TRBJ2-3	CSARGSGGGGETQYF	TGCAGTGCTAGGGGTAGCGGGGGGGGGGGAGAAACGCAGTATTTT
many	TRBV10-3	.	TRBJ1-3	CAISGTQSGNTIYF	TGTGCCATCAGCGGGACCCAATCTGGAAACACCATATATTTT
many	TRBV5-1	.	TRBJ1-1	CASSDPGRMNTEAFF	TGCGCCAGCAGCGATCCGGGACGGATGAACACTGAAGCTTTCTTT
many	TRBV6-2/TRBV6-3	.	TRBJ1-1	CASSYQTAKEMNTEAFF	TGTGCCAGCAGTTACCAAACAGCCAAGGAGATGAACACTGAAGCTTTCTTT
.	TRBV6-1	.	TRBJ2-5	CASGVGGEETQYF	TGTGCCAGCGGGGTCGGAGGAGAAGAGACCCAGTACTTC
.	TRBV19	.	TRBJ2-7	CASSMMAGSPSYEQYF	TGTGCCAGTAGTATGATGGCAGGGTCACCCTCCTACGAGCAGTACTTC
many	TRBV18	TRBD2	TRBJ2-1	CASQLTSGSYNEQFF	TGTGCCAGCCAACTAACTAGCGGGAGTTACAATGAGCAGTTCTTC
many	TRBV28	TRBD1	TRBJ2-7	CATLRDSSYEQYF	TGTGCCACCCTTCGGGACAGCTCCTACGAGCAGTACTTC
many	TRBV10-3	.	TRBJ2-6	CAISVGGPGANVLTF	TGTGCCATCAGTGTAGGAGGGCCTGGGGCCAACGTCCTGACTTTC
many	TRBV11-2	.	TRBJ2-7	CASSFSGQPREQYF	TGTGCCAGCAGCTTTTCGGGGCAACCTCGCGAGCAGTACTTC
many	TRBV24-1	TRBD1	TRBJ1-2	CATSGDRDDYTF	TGTGCCACCAGTGGGGACAGGGACGACTACACCTTC
many	TRBV6-6	.	TRBJ2-3	CASSYSTLGGGDTQYF	TGTGCCAGCAGTTACTCGACCCTCGGTGGAGGAGATACGCAGTATTTT
many	TRBV12-5	TRBD1	TRBJ1-4	CASGLGQGSNEKLFF	TGTGCTAGTGGTTTGGGACAGGGATCTAATGAAAAACTGTTTTTT
few	TRBV7-3	TRBD2	TRBJ2-7	CASSLSGGSHYEQYF	TGTGCCAGCAGCCTATCGGGGGGTTCGCACTACGAGCAGTACTTC
.	TRBV2	TRBD1	TRBJ1-6	CASSWGQENSPLHF	TGTGCCAGCAGTTGGGGACAGGAAAATTCACCCCTCCACTTT
few	TRBV6-1	.	TRBJ2-5	CASSPPTRHQETQYF	TGTGCCAGCAGTCCCCCCACTAGACACCAAGAGACCCAGTACTTC
many	TRBV3-1	.	TRBJ2-1	CASSEDTGYGAYNEQFF	TGTGCCAGCAGCGAAGATACAGGGTACGGAGCCTACAATGAGCAGTTCTTC
many	TRBV27	.	TRBJ1-1	CASSLSPGMNTEAFF	TGTGCCAGCAGTTTATCGCCGGGGATGAACACTGAAGCTTTCTTT
.	TRBV6-2/TRBV6-3	TRBD2	TRBJ2-3	CASSLLAGDRDTQYF	TGTGCCAGCAGTTTACTAGCGGGAGACAGAGATACGCAGTATTTT
many	TRBV7-6	.	TRBJ2-1	CASSLISGSYNEQFF	TGTGCCAGCAGCTTAATAAGCGGATCCTACAATGAGCAGTTCTTC
.	TRBV6-1	TRBD1	TRBJ1-1	CASSSQGGVITEAFF	TGTGCCAGCAGTTCCCAGGGGGGGGTAATCACTGAAGCTTTCTTT
many	TRBV18	.	TRBJ1-2	CASSPGGKGYGYTF	TGTGCCAGCTCACCAGGCGGGAAGGGCTATGGCTACACCTTC
many	TRBV2	.	TRBJ1-6	CASGRTGRGGSPLHF	TGTGCCAGCGGCAGGACGGGACGGGGAGGTTCACCCCTCCACTTT
many	TRBV29-1	TRBD1	TRBJ1-5	CSVLAGQADQPQHF	TGCAGCGTGCTGGCAGGACAGGCCGATCAGCCCCAGCATTTT
many	TRBV27	TRBD2	TRBJ2-3	CASSLKTSAIPYTQYF	TGTGCCAGCAGTCTAAAGACTAGCGCGATTCCCTATACGCAGTATTTT
many	TRBV2	.	TRBJ2-2	CASSERESGELFF	TGTGCCAGCAGTGAACGGGAGAGCGGGGAGCTGTTTTTT